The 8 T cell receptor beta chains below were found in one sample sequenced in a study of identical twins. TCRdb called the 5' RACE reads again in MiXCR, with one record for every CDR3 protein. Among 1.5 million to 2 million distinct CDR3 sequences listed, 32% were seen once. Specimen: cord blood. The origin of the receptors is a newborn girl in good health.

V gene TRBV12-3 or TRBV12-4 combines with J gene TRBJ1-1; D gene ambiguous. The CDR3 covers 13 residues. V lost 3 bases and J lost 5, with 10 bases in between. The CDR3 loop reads CASSFRVGTEAFF. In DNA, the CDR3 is TGTGCCAGCAGTTTCCGAGTGGGAACTGAAGCTTTCTTT.

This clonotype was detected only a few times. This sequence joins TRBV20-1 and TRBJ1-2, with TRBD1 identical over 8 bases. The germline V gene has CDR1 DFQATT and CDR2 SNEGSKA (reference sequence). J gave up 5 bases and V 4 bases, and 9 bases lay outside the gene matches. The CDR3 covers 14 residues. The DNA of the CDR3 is TGCAGTGCTACTCCACCCGACAGGGGATATGGCTACACCTTC. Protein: CSATPPDRGYGYTF.

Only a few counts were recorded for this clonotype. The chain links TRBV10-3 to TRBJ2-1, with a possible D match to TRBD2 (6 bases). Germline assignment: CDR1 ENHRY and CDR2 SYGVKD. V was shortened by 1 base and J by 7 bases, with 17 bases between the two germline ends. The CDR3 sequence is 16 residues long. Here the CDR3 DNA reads TGTGCCATCAGTGAGTTGGGAGGCCCTCGTAGGAATGAGCAGTTCTTC. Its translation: CAISELGGPRRNEQFF.

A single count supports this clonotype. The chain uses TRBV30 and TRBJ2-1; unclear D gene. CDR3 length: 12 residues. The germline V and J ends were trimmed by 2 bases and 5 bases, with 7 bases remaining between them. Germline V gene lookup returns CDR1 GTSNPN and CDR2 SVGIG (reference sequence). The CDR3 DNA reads TGTGCCTGGAGTCCAGCTCACAATGAGCAGTTCTTC. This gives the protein CAWSPAHNEQFF.

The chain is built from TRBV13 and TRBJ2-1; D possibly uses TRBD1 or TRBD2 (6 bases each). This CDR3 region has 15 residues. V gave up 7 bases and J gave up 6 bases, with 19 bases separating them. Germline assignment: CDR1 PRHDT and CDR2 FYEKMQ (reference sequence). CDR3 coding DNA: TGTGCCAGCAACAATGGTCCGGGGGCTTCCAATGAGCAGTTCTTC. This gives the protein CASNNGPGASNEQFF.

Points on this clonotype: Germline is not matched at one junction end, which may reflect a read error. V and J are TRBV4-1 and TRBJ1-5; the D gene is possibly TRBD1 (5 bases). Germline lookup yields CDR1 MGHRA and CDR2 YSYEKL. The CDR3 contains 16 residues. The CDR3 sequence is CAGSQDLGRGAQPQHF. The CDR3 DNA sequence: TGCGCCGGCAGCCAAGATTTGGGAAGGGGAGCTCAGCCCCAGCATTTT.

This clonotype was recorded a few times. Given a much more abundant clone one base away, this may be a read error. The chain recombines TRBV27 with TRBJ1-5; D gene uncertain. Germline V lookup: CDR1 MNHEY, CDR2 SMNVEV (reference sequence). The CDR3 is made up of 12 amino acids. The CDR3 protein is CASSSPNRPQHF. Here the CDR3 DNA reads TGTGCCAGCAGTTCCCCTAATCGGCCCCAGCATTTT.

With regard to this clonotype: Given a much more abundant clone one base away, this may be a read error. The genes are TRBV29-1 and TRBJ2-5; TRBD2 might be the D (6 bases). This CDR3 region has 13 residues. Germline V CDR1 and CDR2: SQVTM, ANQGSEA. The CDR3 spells CSLLSGVGEAQYF. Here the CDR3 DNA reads TGCAGTCTCCTAAGTGGGGTAGGGGAGGCCCAGTACTTC. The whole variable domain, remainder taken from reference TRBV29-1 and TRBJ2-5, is SAVISQKPSRDICQRGTSLTIQCQVDSQVTMMFWYRQQPGQSLTLIATANQGSEATYESGFVIDKFPISRPNLTFSTLTVSNMSPEDSSIYLCSLLSGVGEAQYFGPGTRLLVL.